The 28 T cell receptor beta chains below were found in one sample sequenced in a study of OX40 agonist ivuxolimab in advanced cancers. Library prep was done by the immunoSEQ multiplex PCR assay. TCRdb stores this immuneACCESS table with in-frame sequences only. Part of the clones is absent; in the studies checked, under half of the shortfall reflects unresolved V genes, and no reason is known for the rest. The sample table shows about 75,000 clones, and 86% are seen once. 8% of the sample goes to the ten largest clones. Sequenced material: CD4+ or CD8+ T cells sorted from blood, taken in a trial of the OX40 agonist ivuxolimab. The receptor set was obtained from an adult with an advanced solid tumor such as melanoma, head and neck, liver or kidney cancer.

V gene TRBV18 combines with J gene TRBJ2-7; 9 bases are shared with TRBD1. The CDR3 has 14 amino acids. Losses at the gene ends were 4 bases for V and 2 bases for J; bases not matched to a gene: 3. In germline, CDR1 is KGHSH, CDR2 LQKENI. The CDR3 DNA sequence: TGTGCCAGCTCACTATGGGACAGGGCCTACGAGCAGTACTTC. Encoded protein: CASSLWDRAYEQYF.

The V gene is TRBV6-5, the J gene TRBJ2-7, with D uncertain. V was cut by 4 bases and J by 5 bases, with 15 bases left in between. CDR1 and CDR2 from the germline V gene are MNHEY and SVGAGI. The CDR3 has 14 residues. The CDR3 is CASSSGRLANEQYF. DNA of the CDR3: TGTGCCAGCAGTTCGGGCAGGCTGGCAAACGAGCAGTACTTC.

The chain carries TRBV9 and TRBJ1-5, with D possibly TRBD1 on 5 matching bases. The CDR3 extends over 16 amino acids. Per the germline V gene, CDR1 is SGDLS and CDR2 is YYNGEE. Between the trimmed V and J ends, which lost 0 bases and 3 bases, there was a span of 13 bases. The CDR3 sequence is CASSVDPDGHNQPQHF. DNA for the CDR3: TGTGCCAGCAGCGTAGACCCCGACGGACACAATCAGCCCCAGCATTTT.

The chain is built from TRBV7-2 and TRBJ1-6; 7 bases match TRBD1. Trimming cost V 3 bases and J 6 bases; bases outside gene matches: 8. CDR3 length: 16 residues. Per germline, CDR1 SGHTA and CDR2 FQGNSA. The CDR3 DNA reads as TGTGCCAGCAGCTTTGGGGGACAGTCTTCTAATTCACCCCTCCACTTT. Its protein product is CASSFGGQSSNSPLHF.

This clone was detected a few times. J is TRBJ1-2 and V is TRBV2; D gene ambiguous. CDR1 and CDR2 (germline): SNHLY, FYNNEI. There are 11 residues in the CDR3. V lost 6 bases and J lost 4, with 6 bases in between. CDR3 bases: TGTGCCAGCAGGGAGGCCTATGGCTACACCTTC. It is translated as CASREAYGYTF.

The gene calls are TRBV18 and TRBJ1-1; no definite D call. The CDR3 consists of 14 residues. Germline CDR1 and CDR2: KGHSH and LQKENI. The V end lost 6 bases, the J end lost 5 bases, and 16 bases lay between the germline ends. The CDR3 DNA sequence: TGTGCCAGCTCTTTGACCGGAGGAAGTACTGAAGCTTTCTTT. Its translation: CASSLTGGSTEAFF.

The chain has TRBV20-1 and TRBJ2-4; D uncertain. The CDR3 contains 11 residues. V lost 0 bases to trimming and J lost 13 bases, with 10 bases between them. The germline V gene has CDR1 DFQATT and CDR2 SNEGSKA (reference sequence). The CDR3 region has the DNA TGCAGTGCTAGAGATCCACCCGCCCAGTACTTC. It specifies CSARDPPAQYF.

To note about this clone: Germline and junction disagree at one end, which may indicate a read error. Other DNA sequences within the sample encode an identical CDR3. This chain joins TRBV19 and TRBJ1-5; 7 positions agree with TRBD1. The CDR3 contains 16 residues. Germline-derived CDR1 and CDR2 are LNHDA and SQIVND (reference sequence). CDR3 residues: CASNQDRRYSNQPQHF. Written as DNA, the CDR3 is TGTGCCAGTAATCAGGACAGGAGATATAGCAATCAGCCCCAACATTTT.

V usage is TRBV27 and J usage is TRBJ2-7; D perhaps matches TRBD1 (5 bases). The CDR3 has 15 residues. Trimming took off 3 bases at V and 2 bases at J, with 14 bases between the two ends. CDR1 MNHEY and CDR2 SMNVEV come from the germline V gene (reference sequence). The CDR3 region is CASSFLDTSTYEQYF. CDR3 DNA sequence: TGTGCCAGCAGTTTCTTGGACACCAGTACCTACGAGCAGTACTTC.

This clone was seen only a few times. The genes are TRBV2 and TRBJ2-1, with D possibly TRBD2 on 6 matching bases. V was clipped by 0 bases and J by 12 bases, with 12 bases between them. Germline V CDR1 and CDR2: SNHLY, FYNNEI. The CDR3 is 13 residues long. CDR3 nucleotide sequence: TGTGCCAGCAGTGAAGCGCTTCGGGGAGGGCAGTTCTTC. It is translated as CASSEALRGGQFF.

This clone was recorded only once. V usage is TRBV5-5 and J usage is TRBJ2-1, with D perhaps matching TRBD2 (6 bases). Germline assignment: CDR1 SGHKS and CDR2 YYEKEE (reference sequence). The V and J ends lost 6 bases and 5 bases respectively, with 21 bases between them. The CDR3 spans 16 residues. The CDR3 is CASTPPGGLPNNEQFF. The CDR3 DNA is TGTGCCAGCACCCCGCCCGGGGGTCTCCCCAACAATGAGCAGTTCTTC.

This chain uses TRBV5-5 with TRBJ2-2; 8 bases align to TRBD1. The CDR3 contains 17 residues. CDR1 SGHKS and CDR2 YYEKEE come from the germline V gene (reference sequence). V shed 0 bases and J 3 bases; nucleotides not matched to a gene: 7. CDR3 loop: CASSLGGQGADTGELFF. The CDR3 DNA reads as TGTGCCAGCAGCTTGGGTGGACAGGGAGCGGACACCGGGGAGCTGTTTTTT.

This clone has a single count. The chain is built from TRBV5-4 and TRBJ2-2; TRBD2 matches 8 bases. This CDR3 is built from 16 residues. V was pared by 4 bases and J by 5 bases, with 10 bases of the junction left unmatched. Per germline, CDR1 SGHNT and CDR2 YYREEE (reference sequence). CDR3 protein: CASSPGGGRGTGELFF. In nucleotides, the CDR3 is TGTGCCAGCAGCCCCGGGGGGGGGCGAGGGACCGGGGAGCTGTTTTTT.

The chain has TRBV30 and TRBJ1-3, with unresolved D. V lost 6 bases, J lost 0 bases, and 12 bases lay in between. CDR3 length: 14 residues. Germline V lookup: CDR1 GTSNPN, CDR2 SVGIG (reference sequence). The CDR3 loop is CACSKDNSGNTIYF. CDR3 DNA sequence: TGTGCCTGCTCCAAGGATAACTCTGGAAACACCATATATTTT. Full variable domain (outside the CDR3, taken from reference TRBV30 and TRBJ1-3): SQTIHQWPATLVQPVGSPLSLECTVEGTSNPNLYWYRQAAGRGLQLLFYSVGIGQISSEVPQNLSASRPQDRQFILSSKKLLLSDSGFYLCACSKDNSGNTIYFGEGSWLTVV.

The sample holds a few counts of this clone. This CDR3 is CSISPGGYTF. As DNA, the CDR3 is TGCAGCATATCCCCCGGGGGCTACACCTTC. V gene TRBV20-1 combines with J gene TRBJ1-2; D unresolved. The CDR3 is made up of 10 amino acids. Germline CDR1 reads DFQATT; CDR2 reads SNEGSKA (reference sequence).

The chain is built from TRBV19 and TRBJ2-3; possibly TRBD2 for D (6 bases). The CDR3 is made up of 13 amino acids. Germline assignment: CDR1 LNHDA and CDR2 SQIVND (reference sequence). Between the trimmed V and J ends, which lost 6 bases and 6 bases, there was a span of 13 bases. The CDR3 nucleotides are TGTGCCAGTAGGAAGGAGGGGACCGATACGCAGTATTTT. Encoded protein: CASRKEGTDTQYF.

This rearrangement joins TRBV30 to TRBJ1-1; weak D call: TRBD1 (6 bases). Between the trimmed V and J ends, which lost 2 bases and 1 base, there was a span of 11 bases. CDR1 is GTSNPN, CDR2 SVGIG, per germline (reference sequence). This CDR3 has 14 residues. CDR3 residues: CAWSTGLPNTEAFF. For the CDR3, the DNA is TGTGCCTGGAGTACAGGGTTGCCGAACACTGAAGCTTTCTTT. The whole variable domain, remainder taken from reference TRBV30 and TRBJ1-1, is SQTIHQWPATLVQPVGSPLSLECTVEGTSNPNLYWYRQAAGRGLQLLFYSVGIGQISSEVPQNLSASRPQDRQFILSSKKLLLSDSGFYLCAWSTGLPNTEAFFGQGTRLTVV.

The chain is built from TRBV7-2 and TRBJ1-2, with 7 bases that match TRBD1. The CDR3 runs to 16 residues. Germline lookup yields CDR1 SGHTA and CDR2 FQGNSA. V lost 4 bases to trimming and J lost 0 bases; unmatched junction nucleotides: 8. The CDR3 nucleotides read TGTGCCAGCAGCTCAGTACAGGGGATGGCTAACTATGGCTACACCTTC. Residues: CASSSVQGMANYGYTF.

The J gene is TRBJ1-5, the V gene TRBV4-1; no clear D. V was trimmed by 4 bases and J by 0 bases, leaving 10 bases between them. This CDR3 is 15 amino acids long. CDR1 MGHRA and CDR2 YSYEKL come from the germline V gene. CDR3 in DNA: TGCGCCAGCAGCCGTGACGGAGATAGCAATCAGCCCCAGCATTTT. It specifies CASSRDGDSNQPQHF.

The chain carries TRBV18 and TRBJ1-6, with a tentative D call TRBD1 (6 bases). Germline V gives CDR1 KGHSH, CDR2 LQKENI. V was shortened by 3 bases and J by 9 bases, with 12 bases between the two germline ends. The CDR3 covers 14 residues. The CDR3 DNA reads TGTGCCAGCTCACCGGGGAAGGGGGGTTCACCCCTCCACTTT. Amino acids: CASSPGKGGSPLHF.

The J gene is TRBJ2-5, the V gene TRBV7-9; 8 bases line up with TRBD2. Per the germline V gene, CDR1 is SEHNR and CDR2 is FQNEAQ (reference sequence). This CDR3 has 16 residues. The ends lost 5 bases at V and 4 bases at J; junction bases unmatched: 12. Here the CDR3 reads CASSPWALREGETQYF. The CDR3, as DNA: TGTGCCAGCAGCCCCTGGGCCCTACGGGAGGGAGAGACCCAGTACTTC.

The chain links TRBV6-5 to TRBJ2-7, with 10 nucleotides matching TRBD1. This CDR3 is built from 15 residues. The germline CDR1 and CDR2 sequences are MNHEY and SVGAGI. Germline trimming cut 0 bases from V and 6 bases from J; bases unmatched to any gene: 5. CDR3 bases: TGTGCCAGCAGTTACTCTTGGACAGGGGGAACCGAGCAGTACTTC. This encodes CASSYSWTGGTEQYF.

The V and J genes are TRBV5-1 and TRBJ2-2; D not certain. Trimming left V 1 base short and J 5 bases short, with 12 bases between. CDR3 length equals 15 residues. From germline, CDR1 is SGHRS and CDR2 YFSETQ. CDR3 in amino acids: CASSLITLRTGELFF. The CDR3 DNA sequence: TGCGCCAGCAGCTTGATAACCCTCCGGACCGGGGAGCTGTTTTTT.

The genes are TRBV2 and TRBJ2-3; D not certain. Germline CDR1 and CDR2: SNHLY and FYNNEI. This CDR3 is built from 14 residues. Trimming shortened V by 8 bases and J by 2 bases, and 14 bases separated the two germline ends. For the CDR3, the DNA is TGTGCCAGCGGCCTAGACACGTACACAGATACGCAGTATTTT. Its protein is CASGLDTYTDTQYF.

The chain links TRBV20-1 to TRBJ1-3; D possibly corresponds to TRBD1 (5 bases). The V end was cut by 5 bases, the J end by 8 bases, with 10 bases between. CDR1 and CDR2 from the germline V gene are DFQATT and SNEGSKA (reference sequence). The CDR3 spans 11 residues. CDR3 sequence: CSAPQGDTIYF. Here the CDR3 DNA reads TGCAGTGCTCCTCAGGGTGACACCATATATTTT.

The CDR3 reads CAIHFIDRAPRSGQFF. The CDR3 nucleotides read TGTGCCATACATTTTATCGACAGGGCTCCCCGGAGCGGGCAGTTCTTC. The chain couples TRBV10-3 to TRBJ2-1; TRBD1 matches at 7 bases. Germline lookup yields CDR1 ENHRY and CDR2 SYGVKD. V lost 9 bases to trimming and J lost 12 bases; unmatched junction nucleotides: 23. The CDR3 sequence is 16 residues long.

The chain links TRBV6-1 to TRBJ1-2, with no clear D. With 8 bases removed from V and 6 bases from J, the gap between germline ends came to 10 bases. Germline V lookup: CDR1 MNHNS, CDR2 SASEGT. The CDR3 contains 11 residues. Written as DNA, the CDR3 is TGTGCCAGCTTTTTGAATCATGGCTACACCTTC. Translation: CASFLNHGYTF.

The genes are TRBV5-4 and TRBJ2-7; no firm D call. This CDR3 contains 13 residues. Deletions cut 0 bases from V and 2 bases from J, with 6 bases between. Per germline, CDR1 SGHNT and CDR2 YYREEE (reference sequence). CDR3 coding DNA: TGTGCCAGCAGCTTGGGCGCCCCCTACGAGCAGTACTTC. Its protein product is CASSLGAPYEQYF.